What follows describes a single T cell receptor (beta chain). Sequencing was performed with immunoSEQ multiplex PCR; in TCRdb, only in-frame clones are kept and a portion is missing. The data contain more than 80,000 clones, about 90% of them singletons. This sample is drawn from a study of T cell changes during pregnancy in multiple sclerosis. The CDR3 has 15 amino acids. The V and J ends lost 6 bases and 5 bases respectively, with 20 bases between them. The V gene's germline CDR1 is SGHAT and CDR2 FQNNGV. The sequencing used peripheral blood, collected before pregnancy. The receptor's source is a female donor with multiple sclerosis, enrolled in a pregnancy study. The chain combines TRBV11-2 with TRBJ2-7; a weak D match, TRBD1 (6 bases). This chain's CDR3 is CASRTVAGVYHEQYF. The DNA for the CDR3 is TGTGCCAGCAGAACCGTGGCAGGGGTTTACCACGAGCAGTACTTC.